Below, 6 T cell receptor beta chains from the same sample are listed, as sequenced in a study of T-cell memory formation after mild COVID-19. In TCRdb, the 5' RACE reads were re-called with MiXCR into one record per CDR3 protein. Of around 420,000 distinct CDR3 sequences listed, about 24% are singletons. The material sequenced was PBMCs or a T cell subset sorted from them (not recorded which). All receptors come from an adult woman who had mild COVID-19 (a few samples of this study predate the infection). Cell type and time point are not known.

This clonotype was counted only a few times. The rearrangement joins TRBV18 to TRBJ2-3; no clear D. CDR1 KGHSH and CDR2 LQKENI come from the germline V gene. The CDR3 extends over 16 amino acids. Trimming pared 2 bases from V and 0 bases from J, leaving 12 bases between. CDR3 in DNA: TGTGCCAGCTCACCAATGAAGGCGGCTAGCACAGATACGCAGTATTTT. This encodes CASSPMKAASTDTQYF.

This clonotype occurred a few times. This CDR3 reads CASSKTDLSTDTQYF. The CDR3 DNA reads as TGTGCCAGCAGCAAGACCGACTTAAGCACAGATACGCAGTATTTT. This chain uses TRBV7-2 with TRBJ2-3, with D unclear. Germline V gene lookup returns CDR1 SGHTA and CDR2 FQGNSA. V shed 5 bases and J shed 0 bases, with 12 bases lying between them. The CDR3 length is 15 residues.

This chain's CDR3 is CASSASLPGPGELFF. DNA for the CDR3: TGTGCCAGCAGCGCATCTCTGCCAGGTCCCGGGGAGCTGTTTTTT. The chain has TRBV7-3 and TRBJ2-2; no firm D call. The CDR3 covers 15 residues. The V and J ends lost 5 bases and 6 bases respectively, with 16 bases between them. Looked up from germline, CDR1 is SGHTA and CDR2 is FQGTGA.

This chain uses TRBV6-1 with TRBJ2-1; D may be TRBD1 (6 bases). Germline assignment: CDR1 MNHNS and CDR2 SASEGT. This CDR3 comprises 16 residues. The V end was cut by 0 bases, the J end by 10 bases, with 19 bases between. The CDR3 region is CASSEADRRPLGEQFF. DNA of the CDR3: TGTGCCAGCAGTGAAGCAGACAGGCGACCCCTTGGGGAGCAGTTCTTC.

Many counts were recorded for this clonotype. This chain connects TRBV5-1 to TRBJ1-3, with 7 bases lining up with TRBD1. CDR1 SGHRS and CDR2 YFSETQ come from the germline V gene. Unmatched junction bases numbered 4, after V lost 0 bases and J lost 4 bases. The CDR3 runs to 15 residues. The CDR3 is CASSLATGPGNTIYF. CDR3 coding DNA: TGCGCCAGCAGCTTGGCGACAGGGCCCGGAAACACCATATATTTT.

The chain recombines TRBV7-9 with TRBJ2-5; D unclear. CDR1 and CDR2 (germline): SEHNR, FQNEAQ (reference sequence). The V and J ends lost 6 bases and 5 bases respectively, with 13 bases between them. The CDR3 runs 13 residues. CDR3 in amino acids: CASSPLVWETQYF. CDR3 DNA sequence: TGTGCCAGCAGTCCCTTGGTGTGGGAGACCCAGTACTTC.